The sample holds a few counts of the clone carrying this T cell receptor (beta chain). The antigen remains unidentified. Other DNA sequences from this sample encode an identical CDR3 as well. The CDR3 is made up of 15 amino acids. Germline CDR1 is SGHVS and CDR2 is FQNEAQ. The J segment lost 4 bases and the V segment lost 5 bases, leaving 8 bases of the junction unmatched. The sample belongs to a study of cytomegalovirus exposure and HLA in healthy donors. At the level of the study: HLA-typed donors contributed some 87 million unique TCRs, which were held in an early data release. Points from the study as a whole: For TCR beta chains, V- and J-gene trimming was later linked to a missense DCLRE1C variant. The productive fraction for most TCR beta V segments was about 90% or about 30% in an earlier analysis. A later analysis found that most CMV-associated TCR beta chains appeared HLA-restricted.

The PCR used 60 Vbeta and 13 Jbeta primers. Profiling relied on immunoSEQ multiplex PCR, and the TCRdb table lists in-frame clones only, not all of them. The sample contains about 150,000 clones, 9.4% of which appear only once. This clonotype was sampled from a male donor in good health and CMV-seronegative. The chain uses TRBV7-8 and TRBJ1-5; 7 nucleotides agree with TRBD1. The sequencing input was PBMCs. For the CDR3, the DNA is TGTGCCAGCAGCCCCCGGGACAGCTTTAATCAGCCCCAGCATTTT. Residues: CASSPRDSFNQPQHF.